Listed here are 5 T cell receptor beta chains from one sample, sequenced in a study of cytomegalovirus exposure and HLA in healthy donors. Primers for the PCR totalled 60 Vbeta and 13 Jbeta. Profiled with immunoSEQ multiplex PCR; TCRdb holds only in-frame clones, not every one. Among approximately 85,000 clones listed, around 77% were seen once. The sample consisted of PBMCs. All receptors come from a man aged 25-45 years in good health and CMV-seronegative.

V gene TRBV7-9 combines with J gene TRBJ1-3; perhaps TRBD1 as D (5 bases). V was clipped by 5 bases and J by 7 bases, with 9 bases between them. In germline, CDR1 is SEHNR, CDR2 FQNEAQ (reference sequence). This CDR3 is built from 12 residues. CDR3 loop: CASSIRQNTIYF. The CDR3 nucleotides are TGTGCCAGCAGCATAAGACAGAACACCATATATTTT.

This chain's CDR3 is CASSPRDRSYEQYF. For the CDR3, the DNA is TGTGCCAGCAGCCCCCGGGACAGGAGCTACGAGCAGTACTTC. The genes are TRBV9 and TRBJ2-7; 8 nucleotides agree with TRBD1. Germline loops: CDR1 SGDLS, CDR2 YYNGEE. The CDR3 runs 14 residues. V trimming: 4 bases; J trimming: 3 bases; junction bases outside the gene matches: 6. The entire variable domain, with the rest obtained from reference TRBV9 and TRBJ2-7, is as follows: DSGVTQTPKHLITATGQRVTLRCSPRSGDLSVYWYQQSLDQGLQFLIQYYNGEERAKGNILERFSAQQFPDLHSELNLSSLELGDSALYFCASSPRDRSYEQYFGPGTRLTVT.

This chain links TRBV5-1 with TRBJ1-5; tentatively, D is TRBD1 (5 bases). The CDR3 runs 13 residues. Deletions cut 3 bases from V and 6 bases from J, with 10 bases between. CDR1 SGHRS and CDR2 YFSETQ come from the germline V gene. The CDR3 DNA reads as TGCGCCAGCAGCTGGGGCATTGGTCAGCCCCAGCATTTT. Encoded protein: CASSWGIGQPQHF.

This chain connects TRBV6-5 to TRBJ1-1; D is perhaps TRBD1 (5 bases). Per the germline V gene, CDR1 is MNHEY and CDR2 is SVGAGI. The CDR3 spans 14 residues. V lost 6 bases, J lost 4 bases, and 15 bases lay in between. For the CDR3, the DNA is TGTGCCAGCAGCCCCCCAGGGTCGGTCACTGAAGCTTTCTTT. It encodes CASSPPGSVTEAFF.

This clone is a singleton in its sample. The chain is built from TRBV2 and TRBJ2-1; 7 nucleotides agree with TRBD1. CDR1 and CDR2 (germline): SNHLY, FYNNEI. The CDR3 consists of 15 residues. The trim removed 1 base at V and 3 bases at J, leaving 3 bases unmatched. This chain's CDR3 is CASSEGTGFYNEQFF. CDR3 nucleotide sequence: TGTGCCAGCAGTGAAGGGACAGGATTCTACAATGAGCAGTTCTTC.